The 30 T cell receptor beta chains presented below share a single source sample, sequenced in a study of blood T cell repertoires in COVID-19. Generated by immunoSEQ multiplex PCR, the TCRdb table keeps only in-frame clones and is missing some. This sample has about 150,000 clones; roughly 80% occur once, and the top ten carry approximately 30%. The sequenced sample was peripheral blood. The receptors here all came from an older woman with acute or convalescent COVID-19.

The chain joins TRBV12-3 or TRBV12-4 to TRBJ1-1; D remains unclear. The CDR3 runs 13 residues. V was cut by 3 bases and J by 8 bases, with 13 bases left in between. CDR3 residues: CASSLSGEAEAFF. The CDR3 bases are TGTGCCAGCAGTTTGAGTGGAGAAGCCGAAGCTTTCTTT.

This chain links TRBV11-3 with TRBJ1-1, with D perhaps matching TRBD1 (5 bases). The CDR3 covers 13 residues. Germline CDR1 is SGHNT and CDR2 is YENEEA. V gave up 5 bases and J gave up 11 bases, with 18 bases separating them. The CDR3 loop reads CASSPRGTTQAFF. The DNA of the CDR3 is TGTGCCAGCAGCCCTAGGGGAACGACCCAGGCTTTCTTT.

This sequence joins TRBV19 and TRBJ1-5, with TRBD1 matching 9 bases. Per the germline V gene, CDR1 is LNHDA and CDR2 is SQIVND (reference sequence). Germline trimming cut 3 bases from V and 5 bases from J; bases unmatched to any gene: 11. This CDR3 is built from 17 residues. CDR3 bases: TGTGCCAGTAGTATCGGGACAGGGTTCGGGGGAGATCAGCCCCAGCATTTT. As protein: CASSIGTGFGGDQPQHF.

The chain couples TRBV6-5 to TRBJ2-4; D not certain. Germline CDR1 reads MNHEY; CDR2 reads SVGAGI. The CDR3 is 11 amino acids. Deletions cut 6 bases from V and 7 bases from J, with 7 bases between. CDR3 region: CASRLGNIQYF. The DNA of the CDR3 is TGTGCCAGCAGACTCGGGAACATTCAGTACTTC.

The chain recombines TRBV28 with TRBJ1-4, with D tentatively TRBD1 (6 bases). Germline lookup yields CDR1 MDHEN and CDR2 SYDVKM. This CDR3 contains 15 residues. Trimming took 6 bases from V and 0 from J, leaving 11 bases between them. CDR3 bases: TGTGCCAGCAGCCCCGGACAGTCAACTAATGAAAAACTGTTTTTT. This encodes CASSPGQSTNEKLFF. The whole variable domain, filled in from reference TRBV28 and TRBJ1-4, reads DVKVTQSSRYLVKRTGEKVFLECVQDMDHENMFWYRQDPGLGLRLIYFSYDVKMKEKGDIPEGYSVSREKKERFSLILESASTNQTSMYLCASSPGQSTNEKLFFGSGTQLSVL.

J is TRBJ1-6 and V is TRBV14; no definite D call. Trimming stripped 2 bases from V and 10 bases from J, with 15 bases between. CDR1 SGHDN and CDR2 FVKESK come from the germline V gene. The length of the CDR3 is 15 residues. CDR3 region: CASSQTAGWRSPLHF. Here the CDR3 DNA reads TGTGCCAGCAGCCAAACCGCGGGGTGGCGATCACCCCTCCACTTT.

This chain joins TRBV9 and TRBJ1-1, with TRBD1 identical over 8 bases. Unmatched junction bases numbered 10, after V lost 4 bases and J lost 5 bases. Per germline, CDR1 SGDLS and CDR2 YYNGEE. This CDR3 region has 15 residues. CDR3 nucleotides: TGTGCCAGCAGCACTCGACAGGGGTGGGGAACTGAAGCTTTCTTT. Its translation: CASSTRQGWGTEAFF.

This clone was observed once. CDR3 sequence reads: CATSDPQGEQYF. The CDR3 coding sequence is TGTGCCACCAGTGACCCACAGGGAGAGCAGTACTTC. The J gene is TRBJ2-7, the V gene TRBV24-1; possible D gene TRBD1, 6 bases. The CDR3 extends over 12 amino acids. V dropped 4 bases and J dropped 7 bases, with 10 bases sitting between them. Germline V gene data show CDR1 as KGHDR and CDR2 as SFDVKD.

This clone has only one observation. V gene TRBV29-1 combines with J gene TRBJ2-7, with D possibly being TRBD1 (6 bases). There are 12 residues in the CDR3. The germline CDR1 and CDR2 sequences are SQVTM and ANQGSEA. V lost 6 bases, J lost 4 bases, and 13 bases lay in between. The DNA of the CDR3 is TGCAGCGTCGCCCTAACAGGGTACGAGCAGTACTTC. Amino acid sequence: CSVALTGYEQYF.

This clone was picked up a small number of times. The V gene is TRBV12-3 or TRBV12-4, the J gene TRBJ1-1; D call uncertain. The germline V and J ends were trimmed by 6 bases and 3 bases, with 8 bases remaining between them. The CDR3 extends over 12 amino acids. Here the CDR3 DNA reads TGTGCCAGCAGATTATCGGACACTGAAGCTTTCTTT. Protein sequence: CASRLSDTEAFF.

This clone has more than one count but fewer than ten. The CDR3 loop is CASSDGGTGEMYGYTF. The CDR3 DNA follows: TGTGCCAGCAGTGACGGGGGGACAGGGGAGATGTATGGCTACACCTTC. V and J are TRBV2 and TRBJ1-2, with 10 nucleotides matching TRBD1. Germline lookup yields CDR1 SNHLY and CDR2 FYNNEI. CDR3 length: 16 residues. After removal of 3 bases from V and 5 bases from J, the junction contained 9 bases not matched to a gene.

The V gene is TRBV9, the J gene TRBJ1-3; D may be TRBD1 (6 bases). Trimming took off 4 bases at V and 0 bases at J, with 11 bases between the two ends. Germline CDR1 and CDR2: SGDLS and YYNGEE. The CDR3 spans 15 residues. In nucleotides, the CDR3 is TGTGCCAGCAGCTTGGGGGGGCGCTCTGGAAACACCATATATTTT. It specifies CASSLGGRSGNTIYF.

The DNA for the CDR3 is TGTGCCAGCAGCTTAGGACACCTGAACACTGAAGCTTTCTTT. It codes for CASSLGHLNTEAFF. J is TRBJ1-1 and V is TRBV7-9; D is unclear. CDR1 is SEHNR and CDR2 is FQNEAQ in the germline V gene (reference sequence). V was cut by 1 base and J by 0 bases, with 6 bases left in between. The CDR3 is made up of 14 amino acids.

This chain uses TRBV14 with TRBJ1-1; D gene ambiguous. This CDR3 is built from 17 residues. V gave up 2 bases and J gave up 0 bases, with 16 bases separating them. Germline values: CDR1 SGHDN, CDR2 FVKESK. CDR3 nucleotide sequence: TGTGCCAGCAGCCAACCAGGCCAGACCGCTTTGAACACTGAAGCTTTCTTT. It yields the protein CASSQPGQTALNTEAFF.

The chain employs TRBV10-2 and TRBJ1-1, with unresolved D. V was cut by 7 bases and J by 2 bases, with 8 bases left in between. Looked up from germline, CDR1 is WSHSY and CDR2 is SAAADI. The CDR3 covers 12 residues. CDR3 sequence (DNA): TGCGCCAGCATATCCCTAAACACTGAAGCTTTCTTT. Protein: CASISLNTEAFF.

The CDR3 region has the DNA TGCGCCAGCAGCCGGGACTACCAAGAGACCCAGTACTTC. It encodes CASSRDYQETQYF. The J gene is TRBJ2-5, the V gene TRBV10-2, with a possible D match to TRBD2 (6 bases). V dropped 6 bases and J dropped 0 bases, with 8 bases sitting between them. The length of the CDR3 is 13 residues. The germline CDR1 and CDR2 sequences are WSHSY and SAAADI.

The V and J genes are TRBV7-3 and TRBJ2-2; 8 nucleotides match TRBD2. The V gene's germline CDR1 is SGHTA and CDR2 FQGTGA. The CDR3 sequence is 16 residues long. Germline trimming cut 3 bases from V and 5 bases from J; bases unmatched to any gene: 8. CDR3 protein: CASSFTGGAQTGELFF. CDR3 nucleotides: TGTGCCAGCAGCTTCACCGGGGGGGCTCAGACCGGGGAGCTGTTTTTT.

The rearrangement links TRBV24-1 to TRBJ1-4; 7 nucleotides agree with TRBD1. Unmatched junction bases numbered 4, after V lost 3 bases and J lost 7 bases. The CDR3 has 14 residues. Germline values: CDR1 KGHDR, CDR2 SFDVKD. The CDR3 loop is CATSDPGQLEKLFF. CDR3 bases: TGTGCCACCAGTGATCCGGGACAGCTTGAAAAACTGTTTTTT.

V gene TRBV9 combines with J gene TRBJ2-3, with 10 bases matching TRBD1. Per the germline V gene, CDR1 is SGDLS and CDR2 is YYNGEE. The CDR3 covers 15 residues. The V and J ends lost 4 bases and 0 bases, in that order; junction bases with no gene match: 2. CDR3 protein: CASSQGQGSTDTQYF. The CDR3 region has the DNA TGTGCCAGCAGCCAGGGACAGGGGAGCACAGATACGCAGTATTTT.

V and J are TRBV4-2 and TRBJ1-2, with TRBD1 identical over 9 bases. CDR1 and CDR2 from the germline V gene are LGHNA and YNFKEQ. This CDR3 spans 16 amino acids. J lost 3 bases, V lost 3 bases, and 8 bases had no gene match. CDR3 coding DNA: TGTGCCAGCAGCCAGACTTCGGGACAGGGCTACTATGGCTACACCTTC. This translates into CASSQTSGQGYYGYTF.

The CDR3 sequence: CASSSGTDGYTF. Written as DNA, the CDR3 is TGTGCCAGCAGTTCCGGGACAGATGGCTACACCTTC. J is TRBJ1-2 and V is TRBV12-3 or TRBV12-4; TRBD1 agrees at 7 bases. Unmatched junction bases numbered 2, after V lost 4 bases and J lost 6 bases. The CDR3 length is 12 residues.

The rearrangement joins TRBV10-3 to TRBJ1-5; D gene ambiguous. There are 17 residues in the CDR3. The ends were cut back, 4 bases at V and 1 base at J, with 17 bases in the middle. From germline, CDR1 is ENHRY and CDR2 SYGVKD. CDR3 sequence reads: CAISAGFQETSNQPQHF. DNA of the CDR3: TGTGCCATCAGTGCGGGGTTCCAAGAGACCAGCAATCAGCCCCAGCATTTT.

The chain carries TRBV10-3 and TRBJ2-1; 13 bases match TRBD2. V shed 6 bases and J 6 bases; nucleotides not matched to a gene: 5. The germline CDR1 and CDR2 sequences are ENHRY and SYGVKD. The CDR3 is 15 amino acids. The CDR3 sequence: CAIRSGLAGPNEQFF. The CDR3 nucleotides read TGTGCCATCAGGTCGGGACTAGCGGGGCCCAATGAGCAGTTCTTC.

In nucleotides, the CDR3 is TGTGCCAGCTCAGACAGGGGGCGAAACGGCTACACCTTC. This encodes CASSDRGRNGYTF. The V gene is TRBV25-1, the J gene TRBJ1-2; TRBD1 aligns across 10 bases. This CDR3 has 13 residues. With 8 bases clipped from V and 8 bases from J, the junction kept 8 bases outside the gene matches. The germline V gene has CDR1 MGHDK and CDR2 SYGVNS.

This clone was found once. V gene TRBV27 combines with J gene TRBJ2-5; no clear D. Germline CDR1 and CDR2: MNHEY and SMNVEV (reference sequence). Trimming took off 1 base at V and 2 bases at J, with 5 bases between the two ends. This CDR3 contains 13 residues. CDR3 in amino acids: CASSLWQQETQYF. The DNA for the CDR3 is TGTGCCAGCAGTTTATGGCAGCAAGAGACCCAGTACTTC.

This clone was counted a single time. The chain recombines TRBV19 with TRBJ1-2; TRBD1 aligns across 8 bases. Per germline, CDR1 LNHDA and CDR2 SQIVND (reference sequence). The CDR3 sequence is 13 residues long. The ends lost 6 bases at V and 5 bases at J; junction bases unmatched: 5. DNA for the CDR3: TGTGCCAGTAGGACGGGACAGGAGTATGGCTACACCTTC. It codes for CASRTGQEYGYTF.

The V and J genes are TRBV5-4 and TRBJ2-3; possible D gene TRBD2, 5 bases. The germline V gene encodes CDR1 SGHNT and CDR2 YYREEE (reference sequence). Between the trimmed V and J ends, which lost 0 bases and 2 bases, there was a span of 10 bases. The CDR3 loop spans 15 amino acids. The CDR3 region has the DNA TGTGCCAGCAGCTTGGCGGCGGGTTCCACAGATACGCAGTATTTT. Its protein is CASSLAAGSTDTQYF. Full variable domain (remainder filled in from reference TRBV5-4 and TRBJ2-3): ETGVTQSPTHLIKTRGQQVTLRCSSQSGHNTVSWYQQALGQGPQFIFQYYREEENGRGNFPPRFSGLQFPNYSSELNVNALELDDSALYLCASSLAAGSTDTQYFGPGTRLTVL.

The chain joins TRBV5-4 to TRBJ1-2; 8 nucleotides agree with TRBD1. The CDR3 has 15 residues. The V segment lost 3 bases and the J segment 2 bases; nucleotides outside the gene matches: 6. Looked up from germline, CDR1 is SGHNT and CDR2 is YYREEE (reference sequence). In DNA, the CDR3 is TGTGCCAGCAGCTCCCCCCGGACAGGGAACTATGGCTACACCTTC. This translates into CASSSPRTGNYGYTF.

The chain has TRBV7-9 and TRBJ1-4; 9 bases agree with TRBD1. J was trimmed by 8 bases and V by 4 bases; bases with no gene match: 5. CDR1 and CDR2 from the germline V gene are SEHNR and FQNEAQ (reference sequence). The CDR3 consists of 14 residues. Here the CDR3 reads CASSSGTGTEKLFF. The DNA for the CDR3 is TGTGCCAGCAGCTCCGGGACAGGGACCGAAAAACTGTTTTTT.

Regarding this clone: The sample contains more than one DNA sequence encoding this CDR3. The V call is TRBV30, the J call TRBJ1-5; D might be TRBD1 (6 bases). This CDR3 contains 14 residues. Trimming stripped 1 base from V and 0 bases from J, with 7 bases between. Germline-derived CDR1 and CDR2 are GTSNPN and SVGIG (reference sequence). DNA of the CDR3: TGTGCCTGGAGTGGAGGGGGTAGCAATCAGCCCCAGCATTTT. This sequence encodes CAWSGGGSNQPQHF.